Below, 17 T cell receptor beta chains from the same sample are listed, as sequenced in a study of regulatory T cells in long-lasting Graves disease. Time point reported: newly diagnosed GD, antithyroid drugs for less than 3 months. PBMC RNA was the source of the TCR library. The authors built TCR beta libraries using iRepertoire HTBI primers and Arm-PCR of CDR3 regions. TCRdb used MiXCR to reprocess the multiplex PCR reads, holding one entry per CDR3 protein. The table lists about 450,000 distinct CDR3 sequences, roughly 15% of them singletons, with 17% in the top ten. This same sample was also taken into another study, of T cells in Graves' hyperthyroidism and ophthalmopathy.

Sequenced material: peripheral blood mononuclear cells (PBMCs), taken at new diagnosis, from a patient treated with antithyroid drugs. Every receptor here comes from a woman aged 45 to 65 with Graves disease.

The J gene is TRBJ1-1, the V gene TRBV29-1; 7 nucleotides agree with TRBD1. Trimming removed 3 bases from V and 6 bases from J; junction bases left unmatched: 7. Germline CDR1 SQVTM, CDR2 ANQGSEA. This CDR3 spans 13 amino acids. The CDR3 coding sequence is TGCAGCGTTGACTTCAGGGGGACCGCTGAAGCTTTCTTT. Amino acids: CSVDFRGTAEAFF.

The chain employs TRBV12-3 or TRBV12-4 and TRBJ2-5, with D uncertain. The CDR3 length is 14 residues. V lost 2 bases and J 3 bases, leaving 10 bases between the germline ends. The CDR3 DNA is TGTGCCAGCAGTTTATCGCGTCAGGAAGAGACCCAGTACTTC. This codes for CASSLSRQEETQYF.

In its sample, this clonotype was seen many times. The chain links TRBV7-2 to TRBJ2-1; maybe TRBD2 (5 bases). The CDR3 length is 15 residues. The V end was cut by 5 bases, the J end by 0 bases, with 11 bases between. Germline CDR1 reads SGHTA; CDR2 reads FQGNSA. CDR3 residues: CASSPIASSYNEQFF. The CDR3 coding sequence is TGTGCCAGCAGCCCAATAGCGAGCTCCTACAATGAGCAGTTCTTC.

This clonotype occurred many times. V and J are TRBV10-3 and TRBJ1-2, with TRBD1 identical over 7 bases. J gave up 4 bases and V 6 bases, and 8 bases lay outside the gene matches. Germline-derived CDR1 and CDR2 are ENHRY and SYGVKD. This CDR3 spans 14 amino acids. The CDR3 region has the DNA TGTGCCATCAGCGGGACAGCCTTCGGCTATGGCTACACCTTC. Translated, it gives CAISGTAFGYGYTF.

Written as DNA, the CDR3 is TGTGCCATCAGTGATTACAGGGGGCCCTACAATGAGCAGTTCTTC. Translation gives CAISDYRGPYNEQFF. J is TRBJ2-1 and V is TRBV10-3; 9 nucleotides align to TRBD1. The J segment lost 2 bases and the V segment lost 3 bases, leaving 2 bases of the junction unmatched. This CDR3 is 15 amino acids long. In germline, CDR1 is ENHRY, CDR2 SYGVKD.

The table lists this clonotype with a count of one. This chain links TRBV6-1 with TRBJ1-2, with no clear D. Trimming removed 7 bases at V and 2 bases at J, with 23 bases between. CDR1 and CDR2 (germline): MNHNS, SASEGT. The CDR3 sequence is 17 residues long. This CDR3 reads CASTLGPRHHLNYGYTF. CDR3 bases: TGTGCCAGCACTTTAGGGCCCCGACATCATTTAAACTATGGCTACACCTTC.

This clonotype was counted between two and nine times. The chain joins TRBV7-9 to TRBJ2-7; D may be TRBD2 (5 bases). From germline, CDR1 is SEHNR and CDR2 FQNEAQ (reference sequence). The CDR3 spans 16 residues. V lost 5 bases, J lost 2 bases, and 19 bases lay in between. The CDR3 protein is CASSEIGRDWAYEQYF. CDR3 DNA sequence: TGTGCCAGCAGCGAGATCGGACGGGATTGGGCCTACGAGCAGTACTTC.

This clonotype was found many times. The chain employs TRBV7-2 and TRBJ2-1, with D possibly being TRBD2 (5 bases). The CDR3 consists of 16 residues. Germline V lookup: CDR1 SGHTA, CDR2 FQGNSA. Trimming removed 1 base at V and 7 bases at J, with 17 bases between. Here the CDR3 DNA reads TGTGCCAGCAGCTTAGGTGGCGGACTCCCGGGTAATGAGCAGTTCTTC. This codes for CASSLGGGLPGNEQFF.

This clonotype occurred many times. The chain links TRBV6-1 to TRBJ2-5, with 8 bases aligning to TRBD1. This CDR3 comprises 15 residues. Trimming removed 8 bases from V and 2 bases from J; junction bases left unmatched: 10. Germline CDR1 and CDR2: MNHNS and SASEGT. The CDR3 loop reads CASRKTGAGQETQYF. For the CDR3, the DNA is TGTGCCAGCCGAAAGACAGGGGCGGGACAAGAGACCCAGTACTTC.

This clonotype was observed many times. The V gene is TRBV29-1, the J gene TRBJ2-1; weak D call: TRBD1 (6 bases). Germline V gene data show CDR1 as SQVTM and CDR2 as ANQGSEA. V was cut by 3 bases and J by 4 bases, with 13 bases left in between. This CDR3 spans 14 amino acids. This chain's CDR3 is CSVELGGYYNEQFF. The CDR3 region has the DNA TGCAGCGTTGAGCTAGGGGGATATTACAATGAGCAGTTCTTC.

This clonotype has more than one count but fewer than ten. This chain connects TRBV10-3 to TRBJ1-6; 7 bases map to TRBD1. The trim removed 6 bases at V and 10 bases at J, leaving 12 bases unmatched. Germline V gene lookup returns CDR1 ENHRY and CDR2 SYGVKD. The CDR3 length is 15 residues. CDR3 in DNA: TGTGCCATCAGCGATTCAGACAGGGAGATATCACCCCTCCACTTT. It yields the protein CAISDSDREISPLHF.

Ten or more counts support this clonotype. The chain links TRBV18 to TRBJ2-3; 12 nucleotides align to TRBD2. Germline trimming cut 1 base from V and 4 bases from J; bases unmatched to any gene: 3. The CDR3 loop spans 16 amino acids. Germline V gene data show CDR1 as KGHSH and CDR2 as LQKENI. The CDR3 protein is CASSPLTSGSADTQYF. The CDR3 DNA reads as TGTGCCAGCTCACCACTGACTAGCGGGAGCGCAGATACGCAGTATTTT.

In its sample, this clonotype was seen many times. The chain uses TRBV5-1 and TRBJ2-1, with 13 bases fitting TRBD2. This CDR3 has 18 amino acids. Germline V gives CDR1 SGHRS, CDR2 YFSETQ. J was trimmed by 4 bases and V by 1 base; bases with no gene match: 8. CDR3 region: CASSLRLAGGPAYNEQFF. Here the CDR3 DNA reads TGCGCCAGCAGCTTGCGACTAGCGGGAGGCCCCGCGTACAATGAGCAGTTCTTC.

This clonotype was picked up many times. The chain employs TRBV14 and TRBJ2-5, with 8 bases aligning to TRBD1. The CDR3 loop spans 16 amino acids. The V segment lost 2 bases and the J segment 3 bases; nucleotides outside the gene matches: 8. Per germline, CDR1 SGHDN and CDR2 FVKESK. CDR3 sequence (DNA): TGTGCCAGCAGCCAAAGAGGACAGGGCGCCAAAGAGACCCAGTACTTC. This sequence encodes CASSQRGQGAKETQYF.

This clonotype was detected only a few times. This chain joins TRBV7-9 and TRBJ1-4; D perhaps matches TRBD1 (5 bases). Germline CDR1 is SEHNR and CDR2 is FQNEAQ (reference sequence). V was clipped by 5 bases and J by 8 bases, with 18 bases between them. There are 15 residues in the CDR3. The CDR3 here is CASSPGVGGGEKLFF. The CDR3 DNA follows: TGTGCCAGCAGCCCGGGGGTGGGGGGAGGGGAAAAACTGTTTTTT.

This clonotype was detected many times. CDR3 sequence (DNA): TGTGCCAGCAGTTTGGTCTTGTACAAGCTTAATCAGCCCCAGCATTTT. The encoded protein is CASSLVLYKLNQPQHF. V gene TRBV28 combines with J gene TRBJ1-5; D is unclear. V was pared by 3 bases and J by 4 bases, with 16 bases between. The CDR3 is made up of 16 amino acids. Germline CDR1 MDHEN, CDR2 SYDVKM.

This clonotype was seen ten or more times. CDR3 nucleotide sequence: TGTGCCAGCAGCCCTATAAGCAGACTAGCGGGAGCGGCGCAGTACTTC. This gives the protein CASSPISRLAGAAQYF. The rearrangement uses TRBV11-2 and TRBJ2-7; 12 nucleotides align to TRBD2. Germline V gene lookup returns CDR1 SGHAT and CDR2 FQNNGV. The CDR3 sequence is 16 residues long. V shed 5 bases and J 9 bases; nucleotides not matched to a gene: 14.